These 28 T cell receptor beta chains came from one sample sequenced in a study of blood T cell repertoires in COVID-19. TCRdb's copy holds only in-frame clones and misses some; the assay was immunoSEQ multiplex PCR. The repertoire has 250,000 or so clones, approximately 89% of them found once; the top ten carry approximately 4.6%. Material: peripheral blood. The source is a woman between 40 and 55 years old who had recovered from COVID-19.

CDR3 amino acids: CASSKNGQGGGPQHF. CDR3 sequence (DNA): TGTGCCAGCAGCAAAAACGGCCAGGGAGGCGGGCCCCAGCATTTT. The chain joins TRBV21-1 to TRBJ1-5. TRBV21-1 is tagged as a pseudogene. The CDR3 is 15 residues long.

The genes are TRBV5-1 and TRBJ2-3; 8 nucleotides match TRBD1. With V trimmed by 7 bases and J by 2 bases, 6 bases remained unmatched. The CDR3 consists of 14 residues. Per germline, CDR1 SGHRS and CDR2 YFSETQ. The CDR3 spells CASLGDRFTDTQYF. DNA of the CDR3: TGCGCCAGCCTAGGGGACAGGTTCACAGATACGCAGTATTTT.

The chain joins TRBV29-1 to TRBJ1-4; no clear D. The CDR3 consists of 12 residues. V was trimmed by 3 bases and J by 3 bases, leaving 5 bases between them. CDR1 and CDR2 (germline): SQVTM, ANQGSEA. DNA for the CDR3: TGCAGCGTTGAGGGCTCTAATGAAAAACTGTTTTTT. Translation: CSVEGSNEKLFF.

This chain links TRBV5-1 with TRBJ2-7, with 7 bases matching TRBD1. CDR3 length: 14 residues. Trimming removed 0 bases from V and 5 bases from J; junction bases left unmatched: 5. Germline lookup yields CDR1 SGHRS and CDR2 YFSETQ. As DNA, the CDR3 is TGCGCCAGCAGCTTGGCAGGGGGTTATGACGAGCAGTACGTC. Translated: CASSLAGGYDEQYV.

This rearrangement joins TRBV11-2 to TRBJ1-1; unclear D gene. Germline V CDR1 and CDR2: SGHAT, FQNNGV. Trimming pared 0 bases from V and 7 bases from J, leaving 9 bases between. The CDR3 length is 13 residues. The DNA for the CDR3 is TGTGCCAGCAGCTTAGAACAGCAGCTTGAAGCTTTCTTT. It codes for CASSLEQQLEAFF.

This rearrangement joins TRBV15 to TRBJ2-1; maybe TRBD2 (5 bases). This CDR3 is built from 16 residues. V was shortened by 0 bases and J by 7 bases, with 16 bases between the two germline ends. Per germline, CDR1 LNHNV and CDR2 YYDKDF (reference sequence). The CDR3 DNA sequence: TGTGCCACCAGCAGAGATCGGTTCGGGGTGGCGAATGAGCAGTTCTTC. It translates to CATSRDRFGVANEQFF.

This clone was observed a single time. This rearrangement joins TRBV11-2 to TRBJ1-2; the D is unclear. The V end lost 7 bases, the J end lost 4 bases, and 22 bases lay between the germline ends. The CDR3 sequence is 16 residues long. Per the germline V gene, CDR1 is SGHAT and CDR2 is FQNNGV. CDR3 bases: TGTGCCAGCACCTCCCCCGGATCTAAACGAGGCTATGGCTACACCTTC. It yields the protein CASTSPGSKRGYGYTF.

The chain recombines TRBV15 with TRBJ2-1; D possibly corresponds to TRBD2 (6 bases). The ends were cut back, 6 bases at V and 0 bases at J, with 12 bases in the middle. The CDR3 contains 15 residues. CDR1 and CDR2 (germline): LNHNV, YYDKDF (reference sequence). CDR3 bases: TGTGCCACCAGTGGTGGGGGGAACTCCTACAATGAGCAGTTCTTC. Translating it yields CATSGGGNSYNEQFF.

This clone was seen only once. The chain carries TRBV5-6 and TRBJ2-1; D perhaps matches TRBD1 (6 bases). CDR1 SGHDT and CDR2 YYEEEE come from the germline V gene. The CDR3 loop spans 13 amino acids. The V end lost 7 bases, the J end lost 4 bases, and 12 bases lay between the germline ends. The CDR3 is CASARQGYNEQFF. For the CDR3, the DNA is TGTGCCAGCGCGCGGCAGGGGTACAATGAGCAGTTCTTC.

V usage is TRBV27 and J usage is TRBJ2-2; 8 bases agree with TRBD1. CDR1 and CDR2 from the germline V gene are MNHEY and SMNVEV (reference sequence). The trim removed 5 bases at V and 6 bases at J, leaving 2 bases unmatched. CDR3 size: 13 residues. Written as DNA, the CDR3 is TGTGCCAGCAGTGGACAGGGCCCCGGGGAGCTGTTTTTT. It codes for CASSGQGPGELFF.

The chain recombines TRBV5-6 with TRBJ1-4; D is perhaps TRBD1 (6 bases). V was pared by 4 bases and J by 8 bases, with 12 bases between. Germline CDR1 and CDR2: SGHDT and YYEEEE. The length of the CDR3 is 13 residues. The CDR3 sequence is CASSVTGTEKLFF. The CDR3 bases are TGTGCCAGCAGCGTGACAGGAACCGAAAAACTGTTTTTT.

This clone was recorded only once. The gene calls are TRBV7-2 and TRBJ1-1; D is perhaps TRBD1 (5 bases). The CDR3 is 14 residues long. Germline V gene lookup returns CDR1 SGHTA and CDR2 FQGNSA. Trimming took off 2 bases at V and 1 base at J, with 8 bases between the two ends. DNA for the CDR3: TGTGCCAGCAGCTTATTCAGGGAGAACACTGAAGCTTTCTTT. Amino acid sequence: CASSLFRENTEAFF.

This clone appeared a few times. This chain uses TRBV28 with TRBJ2-7; 8 bases match TRBD1. The CDR3 contains 15 residues. V lost 2 bases and J lost 6; bases outside the gene matches: 9. Germline CDR1 reads MDHEN; CDR2 reads SYDVKM. CDR3 nucleotides: TGTGCCAGCAGTTTAATGACAGGGGTTGTGGGCGAGCAGTACTTC. Translation: CASSLMTGVVGEQYF.

The rearrangement joins TRBV16 to TRBJ1-2, with 8 bases matching TRBD1. The CDR3 contains 14 residues. The germline V gene has CDR1 KGHSY and CDR2 FQNENV. Germline trimming cut 3 bases from V and 7 bases from J; bases unmatched to any gene: 7. Here the CDR3 DNA reads TGTGCCAGCAGCCATCCCAGGGGGCAACGTGGCTACACCTTC. Translated, it gives CASSHPRGQRGYTF.

The CDR3 protein is CASSLIPAGELFF. CDR3 DNA: TGTGCCAGCAGCTTAATCCCAGCCGGGGAGCTGTTTTTT. The genes are TRBV11-3 and TRBJ2-2; D remains unclear. The CDR3 extends over 13 amino acids. Germline CDR1 is SGHNT and CDR2 is YENEEA. Trimming removed 2 bases at V and 6 bases at J, with 7 bases between.

The V and J genes are TRBV6-5 and TRBJ2-7; perhaps TRBD1 as D (6 bases). V dropped 2 bases and J dropped 5 bases, with 10 bases sitting between them. The CDR3 length is 13 residues. The germline gives CDR1 MNHEY, CDR2 SVGAGI. The CDR3: CASSYQQGHEQYV. The CDR3 DNA reads as TGTGCCAGCAGTTACCAACAGGGCCACGAGCAGTACGTC.

The chain employs TRBV5-1 and TRBJ2-3; 9 bases fit TRBD2. Trimming removed 4 bases from V and 5 bases from J; junction bases left unmatched: 8. CDR1 and CDR2 (germline): SGHRS, YFSETQ. CDR3 length equals 15 residues. In DNA form, the CDR3 reads TGCGCCAGCAGCCACGCCCGCGGGGGGGTAGATACGCAGTATTTT. This gives the protein CASSHARGGVDTQYF. Together with reference TRBV5-1 and TRBJ2-3, the CDR3 gives the full variable domain: KAGVTQTPRYLIKTRGQQVTLSCSPISGHRSVSWYQQTPGQGLQFLFEYFSETQRNKGNFPGRFSGRQFSNSRSEMNVSTLELGDSALYLCASSHARGGVDTQYFGPGTRLTVL.

The chain joins TRBV5-1 to TRBJ1-2; no reliable D call. V was cut by 7 bases and J by 8 bases, with 24 bases left in between. Germline CDR1 is SGHRS and CDR2 is YFSETQ. The CDR3 runs 15 residues. CDR3 loop: CASARESPGSEGYTF. The CDR3 DNA reads as TGCGCCAGCGCGAGGGAGTCCCCCGGGAGTGAGGGCTACACCTTC.

A remark on this clone: This sample also contains other DNA sequences that code for the same CDR3. The chain uses TRBV2 and TRBJ2-1; D gene unclear. Looked up from germline, CDR1 is SNHLY and CDR2 is FYNNEI. The CDR3 totals 13 residues. V was clipped by 1 base and J by 6 bases, with 7 bases between them. The CDR3 DNA reads as TGTGCCAGCAGTGAAGGGCAAGTCAATGAGCAGTTCTTC. It is translated as CASSEGQVNEQFF.

This clone turned up a few times. The chain employs TRBV18 and TRBJ1-5; 7 positions agree with TRBD1. The CDR3 spans 13 residues. Losses at the gene ends were 6 bases for V and 5 bases for J; bases not matched to a gene: 4. CDR1 and CDR2 from the germline V gene are KGHSH and LQKENI. The CDR3 DNA reads TGTGCCAGCTCCGGGACAGACTATCAGCCCCAGCATTTT. This gives the protein CASSGTDYQPQHF.

The J gene is TRBJ2-7, the V gene TRBV3-1 (or the pseudogene TRBV3-2); TRBD1 agrees at 10 bases. The CDR3 is 15 amino acids. Germline V gives CDR1 LGHDT, CDR2 YNNKEL (reference sequence). V was pared by 5 bases and J by 4 bases, with 8 bases of the junction left unmatched. The CDR3 DNA is TGTGCCAGCAGCTTAGCCGGGACAGGGGAGTACGAGCAGTACTTC. It codes for CASSLAGTGEYEQYF.

The chain has TRBV6-5 and TRBJ2-7; perhaps TRBD2 as D (5 bases). V was pared by 5 bases and J by 12 bases, with 26 bases between. CDR3 length equals 15 residues. Germline V gene lookup returns CDR1 MNHEY and CDR2 SVGAGI. The chain's CDR3 is CASSMDSSQTHVVYV. The CDR3 nucleotides are TGTGCCAGCAGTATGGACTCCTCCCAAACGCACGTTGTGTACGTC.

The CDR3 DNA sequence: TGTGCCATCAGCCCCGGGGAACGAGGGCCGCTCCCCTACAATGAGCAGTTCTTC. Amino acid sequence: CAISPGERGPLPYNEQFF. This chain connects TRBV10-3 to TRBJ2-1; TRBD2 might be the D (5 bases). The CDR3 has 18 residues. Germline-derived CDR1 and CDR2 are ENHRY and SYGVKD. Trimming stripped 6 bases from V and 2 bases from J, with 23 bases between.

The chain has TRBV5-8 and TRBJ1-5; D is unresolved. The V end was cut by 6 bases, the J end by 5 bases, with 18 bases between. The length of the CDR3 is 15 residues. Per the germline V gene, CDR1 is SGHTS and CDR2 is YDEGEE. CDR3: CASNFLGGKDQPQHF. The CDR3 region has the DNA TGTGCCAGCAATTTTTTGGGCGGGAAGGATCAGCCCCAGCATTTT.

J is TRBJ2-7 and V is TRBV5-5; the match to TRBD2 covers 11 bases. This CDR3 has 20 residues. CDR1 and CDR2 (germline): SGHKS, YYEKEE (reference sequence). With 4 bases clipped from V and 1 base from J, the junction kept 19 bases outside the gene matches. The CDR3 reads CASSPAGTSGTNRGSYEQYV. The CDR3 DNA is TGTGCCAGCAGCCCGGCCGGGACTAGCGGTACAAACCGCGGTTCCTACGAGCAGTACGTC.

The J gene is TRBJ2-1, the V gene TRBV29-1; 10 bases fit TRBD2. The ends lost 0 bases at V and 8 bases at J; junction bases unmatched: 10. CDR3 length: 16 amino acids. Germline loops: CDR1 SQVTM, CDR2 ANQGSEA. The CDR3 here is CSVEDRSGGAIDEQFF. CDR3 bases: TGCAGCGTTGAAGATAGGAGCGGGGGGGCCATCGATGAGCAGTTCTTC.

The V call is TRBV5-1, the J call TRBJ1-1; D remains ambiguous. CDR1 and CDR2 (germline): SGHRS, YFSETQ. V lost 0 bases, J lost 1 base, and 7 bases lay in between. The CDR3 covers 14 residues. The chain's CDR3 is CASSLASGNTEAFF. The CDR3 bases are TGCGCCAGCAGCTTGGCCTCGGGGAACACTGAAGCTTTCTTT.

This sequence joins TRBV12-3 or TRBV12-4 and TRBJ1-5, with TRBD1 identical over 9 bases. CDR3 length: 12 residues. J lost 9 bases, V lost 6 bases, and 3 bases had no gene match. In DNA form, the CDR3 reads TGTGCCAGCAGGGGACAGGGCATGCCCCAGCATTTT. It codes for CASRGQGMPQHF.